This TCR beta chain emerged from a study of identical twins. Study results and caveats: Researchers reported excess low generation probability among twin-shared out-of-frame alpha sequences. Where beta out-of-frame sequences were concerned, excess twin sharing was weaker.

This clonotype was seen ten or more times. The antigen remains unidentified. Germline lookup yields CDR1 SQVTM and CDR2 ANQGSEA. The CDR3 contains 15 residues. Trimming removed 4 bases from V and 0 bases from J; junction bases left unmatched: 6. It was template switching that added a universal primer site, and there were unique molecular identifiers on the cDNA. TCRdb ran MiXCR on the 5' RACE reads and lists one entry per CDR3 protein. The sample lists under 450,000 distinct CDR3 sequences, about 18% occurring once. What was sequenced was naive T cells sorted from blood. This chain connects TRBV29-1 to TRBJ2-1, with 7 bases matching TRBD2. The sequence was collected from a man in his fifties in good health. CDR3 region: CSVGASGYSYNEQFF. The CDR3 nucleotides read TGCAGCGTTGGGGCTAGCGGATACTCCTACAATGAGCAGTTCTTC.